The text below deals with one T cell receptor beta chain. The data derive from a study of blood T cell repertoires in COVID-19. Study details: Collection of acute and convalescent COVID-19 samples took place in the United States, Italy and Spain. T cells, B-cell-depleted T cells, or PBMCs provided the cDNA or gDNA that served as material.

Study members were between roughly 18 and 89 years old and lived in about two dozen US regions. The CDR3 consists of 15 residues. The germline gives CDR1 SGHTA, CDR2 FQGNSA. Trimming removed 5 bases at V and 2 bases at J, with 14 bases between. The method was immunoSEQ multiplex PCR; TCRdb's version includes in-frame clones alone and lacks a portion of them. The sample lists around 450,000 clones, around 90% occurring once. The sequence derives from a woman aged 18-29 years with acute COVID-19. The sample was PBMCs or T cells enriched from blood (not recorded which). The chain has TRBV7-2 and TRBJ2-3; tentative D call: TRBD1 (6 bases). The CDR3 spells CASSLQDSATDTQYF. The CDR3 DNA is TGTGCCAGCAGCCTCCAGGACAGCGCCACAGATACGCAGTATTTT.